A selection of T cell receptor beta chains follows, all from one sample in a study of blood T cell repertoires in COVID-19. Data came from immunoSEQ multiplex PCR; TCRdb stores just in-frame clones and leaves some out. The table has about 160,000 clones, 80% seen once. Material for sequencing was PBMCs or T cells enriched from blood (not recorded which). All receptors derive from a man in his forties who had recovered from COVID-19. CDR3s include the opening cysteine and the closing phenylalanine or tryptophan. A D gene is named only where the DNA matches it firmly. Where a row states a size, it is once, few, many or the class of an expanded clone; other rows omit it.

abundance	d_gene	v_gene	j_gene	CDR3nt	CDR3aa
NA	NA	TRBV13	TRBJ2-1	TGTGCCAGCAGCTTCATGGGCTCCCCAAGCTCCTACAATGAGCAGTTCTTC	CASSFMGSPSSYNEQFF
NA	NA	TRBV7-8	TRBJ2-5	TGTGCCAGCAGAGTCGGTTCCCAAGAGACCCAGTACTTC	CASRVGSQETQYF
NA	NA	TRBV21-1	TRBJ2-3	TGTGCCAGCAGCAAAGAGGGAGCGGGGGTGGGAACAGATACGCAGTATTTT	CASSKEGAGVGTDTQYF
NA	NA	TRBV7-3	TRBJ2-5	TGTGCCAGCAGCTTAATGAAGGGAGCTGGAGAGACCCAGTACTTC	CASSLMKGAGETQYF
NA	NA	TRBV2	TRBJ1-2	TGTGCCAGCATTGAGGGGCAGGGCAGGGGTGGCTACACCTTC	CASIEGQGRGGYTF
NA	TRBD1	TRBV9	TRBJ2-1	TGTGCCAGCAGCGTATCGGGGGGACAGGGCAATGAGCAGTTCTTC	CASSVSGGQGNEQFF
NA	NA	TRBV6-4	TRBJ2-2	TGTGCCAGCAGTGACTCATCAGGGACAAGGGAGCTGTTTTTT	CASSDSSGTRELFF
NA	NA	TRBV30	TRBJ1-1	TGTGCCTGGAAGATGCCAGGGGTGAACACTGAAGCTTTCTTT	CAWKMPGVNTEAFF
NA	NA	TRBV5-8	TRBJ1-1	TGTGCCAGCAACCCCCGTGGGGGAGGCCGTGCGGCTTTCTTT	CASNPRGGGRAAFF
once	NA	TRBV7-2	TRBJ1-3	TGTGCCAGCAGCTTTGAGTCATACAGGGGAAACACCATATATTTT	CASSFESYRGNTIYF
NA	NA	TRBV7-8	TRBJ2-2	TGTGCCAGCAGCTTAGTGGAGACCGGGGAGCTGTTTTTT	CASSLVETGELFF
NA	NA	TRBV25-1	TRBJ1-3	TGTGCCAGCAGTTCCACAGGCTACTCTGGAAACACCATATATTTT	CASSSTGYSGNTIYF
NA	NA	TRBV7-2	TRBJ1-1	TGTGCCAGCAGCTTAGCCAGGGTCGACACTGAAGCTTTCTTT	CASSLARVDTEAFF
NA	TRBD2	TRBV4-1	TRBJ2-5	TGCGCCAGCAGCCGCCAAGGGGCTAGCGGGTACCAAGAGACCCAGTACTTC	CASSRQGASGYQETQYF
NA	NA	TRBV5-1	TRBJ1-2	TGCGCCAGCAGCCCAACCCCGAGAGGAAACTATGGCTACACCTTC	CASSPTPRGNYGYTF
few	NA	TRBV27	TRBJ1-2	TGTGCCAGCAGTCCTTCAGAAAACTATGGCTACACCTTC	CASSPSENYGYTF